Listed here are 13 T cell receptor beta chains from one sample, sequenced in a study of blood T cell repertoires in COVID-19. TCRdb's copy holds only in-frame clones and misses some; the assay was immunoSEQ multiplex PCR. This sample yields 100,000 to 150,000 clones, of which roughly 88% are seen a single time; 0.88% belongs to the top ten. Sequencing input: peripheral blood. The receptors were gathered from a woman aged 45-60 years with active or convalescent COVID-19.

V gene TRBV6-2 or TRBV6-3 combines with J gene TRBJ2-7; TRBD2 might be the D (6 bases). V lost 6 bases and J 7 bases, leaving 13 bases between the germline ends. This CDR3 has 12 residues. In germline, CDR1 is MNHEY, CDR2 SVGEGT. The CDR3: CASSKEGWEQYF. The DNA of the CDR3 is TGTGCCAGCAGCAAGGAGGGATGGGAGCAGTACTTC.

The J gene is TRBJ2-1, the V gene TRBV6-5; the match to TRBD2 covers 10 bases. CDR1 is MNHEY, CDR2 SVGAGI, per germline. The CDR3 sequence is 16 residues long. Trimming at V came to 2 bases and at J to 9 bases, leaving 10 bases not matched to a gene. CDR3 nucleotides: TGTGCCAGCAGTTACCTCGGGGCTAGCGGGAGTGGTGAGCAGTTCTTC. As protein: CASSYLGASGSGEQFF.

The chain recombines TRBV9 with TRBJ1-5; D ambiguous. This CDR3 comprises 16 residues. The V and J ends lost 4 bases and 7 bases respectively, with 21 bases between them. CDR1 is SGDLS, CDR2 YYNGEE, per germline. The CDR3 is CASSSTYGRVWQPQHF. Here the CDR3 DNA reads TGTGCCAGCAGCTCAACCTACGGGAGGGTTTGGCAGCCCCAGCATTTT.

The genes are TRBV28 and TRBJ1-5, with unresolved D. CDR3 size: 15 residues. V lost 4 bases to trimming and J lost 4 bases, with 14 bases between them. The germline V gene encodes CDR1 MDHEN and CDR2 SYDVKM. DNA of the CDR3: TGTGCCAGCAGTTGGCGAGGGAGGTCAAATCAGCCCCAGCATTTT. Residues: CASSWRGRSNQPQHF.

This clone was seen a few times. The chain has TRBV19 and TRBJ2-5, with a tentative D call TRBD1 (5 bases). The CDR3 runs to 15 residues. Germline V gives CDR1 LNHDA, CDR2 SQIVND (reference sequence). V lost 4 bases and J lost 1, with 13 bases in between. The CDR3 DNA sequence: TGTGCCAGTAGTACTGGGGCCAGGGTCCAAGAGACCCAGTACTTC. It yields the protein CASSTGARVQETQYF. Filled out from reference TRBV19 and TRBJ2-5, the complete variable domain reads DGGITQSPKYLFRKEGQNVTLSCEQNLNHDAMYWYRQDPGQGLRLIYYSQIVNDFQKGDIAEGYSVSREKKESFPLTVTSAQKNPTAFYLCASSTGARVQETQYFGPGTRLLVL.

V and J are TRBV9 and TRBJ1-4, with TRBD1 as a possible D gene (5 bases). Germline V lookup: CDR1 SGDLS, CDR2 YYNGEE. There are 15 residues in the CDR3. Trimming cost V 1 base and J 7 bases, with 14 bases left between them. The CDR3 here is CASSVTTGGAEKLFF. The CDR3, as DNA: TGTGCCAGCAGCGTAACCACAGGCGGCGCTGAAAAACTGTTTTTT.

V is TRBV24-1 and J is TRBJ2-3; 8 nucleotides match TRBD1. CDR3 length: 13 amino acids. The V gene end was trimmed by 12 bases and the J gene end by 3 bases; junction bases not matched to a gene: 7. Germline CDR1 and CDR2: KGHDR and SFDVKD. CDR3 sequence: CAAQGDKTDTQYF. Written as DNA, the CDR3 is TGTGCCGCACAGGGGGACAAGACAGATACGCAGTATTTT.

The chain employs TRBV25-1 and TRBJ1-1, with D perhaps TRBD1 (6 bases). This CDR3 region has 13 residues. From germline, CDR1 is MGHDK and CDR2 SYGVNS. Trimming shortened V by 6 bases and J by 1 base, and 9 bases separated the two germline ends. In DNA form, the CDR3 reads TGTGCCAGCAGGGACAGTTGGAACACTGAAGCTTTCTTT. Protein sequence: CASRDSWNTEAFF.

This sequence joins TRBV25-1 and TRBJ1-1, with 8 nucleotides matching TRBD1. The CDR3 is made up of 15 amino acids. The germline CDR1 and CDR2 sequences are MGHDK and SYGVNS. V lost 6 bases to trimming and J lost 0 bases; unmatched junction nucleotides: 6. This CDR3 reads CASRLTGELNTEAFF. CDR3 nucleotides: TGTGCCAGCAGGTTGACAGGGGAACTGAACACTGAAGCTTTCTTT.

The chain recombines TRBV28 with TRBJ2-3; D may be TRBD2 (6 bases). Germline CDR1 is MDHEN and CDR2 is SYDVKM. Trimming took off 8 bases at V and 3 bases at J, with 9 bases between the two ends. The CDR3 is 12 amino acids. The CDR3 DNA reads TGTGCCAGCTCTGGAGGGACAGATACGCAGTATTTT. Its translation is CASSGGTDTQYF.

V gene TRBV7-2 combines with J gene TRBJ2-3; TRBD2 matches at 10 bases. This CDR3 region has 16 residues. Germline assignment: CDR1 SGHTA and CDR2 FQGNSA. The trim removed 1 base at V and 4 bases at J, leaving 5 bases unmatched. The CDR3 DNA reads as TGTGCCAGCAGCTTAGATCCAGCGGGAGGGCCAGATACGCAGTATTTT. It codes for CASSLDPAGGPDTQYF. Full variable domain (missing parts from reference TRBV7-2 and TRBJ2-3): GAGVSQSPSNKVTEKGKDVELRCDPISGHTALYWYRQSLGQGLEFLIYFQGNSAPDKSGLPSDRFSAERTGGSVSTLTIQRTQQEDSAVYLCASSLDPAGGPDTQYFGPGTRLTVL.

The rearrangement uses TRBV6-2 or TRBV6-3 and TRBJ2-1; 12 bases map to TRBD2. The CDR3 totals 15 residues. CDR1 is MNHEY, CDR2 SVGEGT, per germline. With 5 bases clipped from V and 2 bases from J, the junction kept 1 base outside the gene matches. The CDR3, as DNA: TGTGCCAGCAGTCTAGCGGGAGGGCCCTACAATGAGCAGTTCTTC. Translating it yields CASSLAGGPYNEQFF.

This clone was found once. The chain carries TRBV4-2 and TRBJ2-1; D might be TRBD1 (6 bases). The CDR3 extends over 18 amino acids. Germline V lookup: CDR1 LGHNA, CDR2 YNFKEQ. Deletions cut 0 bases from V and 9 bases from J, with 24 bases between. The CDR3 protein is CASSQESTNRVPSGEQFF. The DNA of the CDR3 is TGTGCCAGCAGCCAAGAAAGTACTAACAGGGTACCATCTGGTGAGCAGTTCTTC.